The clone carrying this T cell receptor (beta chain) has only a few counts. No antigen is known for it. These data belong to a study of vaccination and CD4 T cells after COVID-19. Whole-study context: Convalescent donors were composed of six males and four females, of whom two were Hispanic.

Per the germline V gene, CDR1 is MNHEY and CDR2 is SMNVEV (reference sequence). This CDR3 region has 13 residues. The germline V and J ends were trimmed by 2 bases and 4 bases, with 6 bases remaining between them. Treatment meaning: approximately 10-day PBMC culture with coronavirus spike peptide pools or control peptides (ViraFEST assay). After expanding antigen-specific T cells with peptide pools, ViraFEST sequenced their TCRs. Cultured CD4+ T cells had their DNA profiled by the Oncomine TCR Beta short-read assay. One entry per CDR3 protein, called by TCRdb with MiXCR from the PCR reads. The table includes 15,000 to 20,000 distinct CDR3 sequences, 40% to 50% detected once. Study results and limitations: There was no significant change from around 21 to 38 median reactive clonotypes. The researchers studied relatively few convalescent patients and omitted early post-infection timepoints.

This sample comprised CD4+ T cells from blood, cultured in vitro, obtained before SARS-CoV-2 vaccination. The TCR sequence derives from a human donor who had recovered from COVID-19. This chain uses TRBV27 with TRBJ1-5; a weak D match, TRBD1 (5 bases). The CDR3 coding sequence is TGTGCCAGCAGTTTAAGGGGTAATCAGCCCCAGCATTTT. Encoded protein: CASSLRGNQPQHF.